A selection of T cell receptor beta chains follows, all from one sample in a study of control samples from healthy donors and cancer patients. Data came from immunoSEQ multiplex PCR; TCRdb stores just in-frame clones and leaves some out. The data show 65,000 to 70,000 clones, around 84% seen once. The sample taken for sequencing was PBMCs. The receptors stem from a woman between 45 and 60 years old with lung cancer. The CDR3 runs from the conserved cysteine through the conserved F or W. The order of the fields is clone size, CDR3 length, J gene, D gene, V gene, CDR3 protein, CDR3 DNA. The D gene is left open where the match is weak. A row's size may be missing; if present it is once, few, many or a size class.

-	15	TRBJ1-5	TRBD1	TRBV24-1	CATSDRRDRDQPQHF	TGTGCCACCAGTGATCGTCGGGACAGAGATCAGCCCCAGCATTTT
-	13	TRBJ2-2	-	TRBV29-1	CSVGGGTTGELFF	TGCAGCGTGGGAGGGGGAACCACCGGGGAGCTGTTTTTT
once	14	TRBJ2-7	-	TRBV24-1	CATSAVSSTYEQYF	TGTGCCACCAGTGCGGTGAGCAGTACCTACGAGCAGTACTTC
-	16	TRBJ2-1	-	TRBV27	CASSPRPPGRNNEQFF	TGTGCCAGCAGTCCCCGGCCCCCGGGACGCAACAATGAGCAGTTCTTC
-	14	TRBJ1-6	-	TRBV7-9	CASSLIDTHSPLHF	TGTGCCAGCAGCTTAATAGACACTCATTCACCCCTCCACTTT
-	15	TRBJ2-1	TRBD1	TRBV6-6	CASSLDRAGNNEQFF	TGTGCCAGCAGTCTCGACAGGGCAGGGAACAATGAGCAGTTCTTC
-	15	TRBJ2-2	TRBD1	TRBV19	CASSAGTGNTGELFF	TGTGCCAGTAGCGCCGGGACAGGGAACACCGGGGAGCTGTTTTTT
-	14	TRBJ2-5	-	TRBV11-3	CASSPSAGGETQYF	TGTGCCAGCAGTCCTAGCGCAGGGGGAGAGACCCAGTACTTC
-	14	TRBJ1-1	-	TRBV11-3	CASSLDLSSSRAFF	TGTGCCAGCAGCTTAGATCTGTCGAGCTCCCGAGCTTTCTTT
-	14	TRBJ2-2	-	TRBV29-1	CSVDVGLDTGELFF	TGCAGCGTTGACGTGGGTCTGGACACCGGGGAGCTGTTTTTT
once	14	TRBJ1-2	-	TRBV19	CASSILGQNYGYTF	TGTGCCAGTAGTATCTTGGGTCAGAACTATGGCTACACCTTC
-	13	TRBJ2-7	-	TRBV5-5	CASSDVSSYEQYF	TGTGCCAGCAGCGATGTAAGCTCCTACGAGCAGTACTTC
-	17	TRBJ2-2	-	TRBV14	CASSQDLVTANTGELFF	TGTGCCAGCAGCCAAGATCTTGTGACAGCGAACACCGGGGAGCTGTTTTTT
once	16	TRBJ1-2	-	TRBV4-2	CASSQAGSPPNYGYTF	TGTGCCAGCAGCCAAGCCGGATCCCCACCTAACTATGGCTACACCTTC
-	19	TRBJ2-6	TRBD1	TRBV5-1	CASSFYNDRGLSGANVLTF	TGCGCCAGCAGCTTCTACAACGACAGGGGGCTCTCTGGGGCCAACGTCCTGACTTTC
-	14	TRBJ2-7	-	TRBV4-3	CASSQDVGNYEQYF	TGCGCCAGCAGCCAAGATGTCGGAAACTACGAGCAGTACTTC
-	14	TRBJ1-6	TRBD1	TRBV27	CASSATGGHSPLHF	TGTGCCAGCAGTGCGACAGGGGGCCACTCACCCCTCCACTTT
-	15	TRBJ1-2	TRBD1	TRBV6-6	CASSYSAGGNYGYTF	TGTGCCAGCAGTTACTCGGCAGGGGGAAACTATGGCTACACCTTC
-	15	TRBJ1-1	TRBD1	TRBV19	CASSTPGRGYTEAFF	TGTGCCAGTAGTACCCCCGGCAGGGGGTATACTGAAGCTTTCTTT
-	15	TRBJ1-6	TRBD1	TRBV10-1	CASSPRTGGNSPLHF	TGCGCCAGCAGTCCTCGGACAGGGGGCAATTCACCCCTCCACTTT
once	15	TRBJ2-5	-	TRBV11-3	CASSLDNRVRETQYF	TGTGCCAGCAGCTTAGATAACAGGGTTCGGGAGACCCAGTACTTC
-	16	TRBJ1-5	-	TRBV4-1	CASSLTQIISNQPQHF	TGCGCCAGCAGCCTCACTCAGATAATTAGCAATCAGCCCCAGCATTTT
-	14	TRBJ1-4	-	TRBV6-6	CASSLLATNEKLFF	TGTGCCAGCAGCCTTCTCGCAACTAATGAAAAACTGTTTTTT
-	15	TRBJ1-1	-	TRBV11-3	CASSPRRGQNTEAFF	TGTGCCAGCAGCCCCCGCCGCGGCCAGAACACTGAAGCTTTCTTT
once	15	TRBJ2-7	TRBD1	TRBV5-8	CASSAPGTGWYEQYF	TGTGCCAGCAGCGCCCCCGGGACAGGGTGGTACGAGCAGTACTTC
-	18	TRBJ1-1	-	TRBV21-1	CASSKGPRGAGPDTEAFF	TGTGCCAGCAGCAAAGGGCCCCGGGGGGCAGGGCCGGACACTGAAGCTTTCTTT
-	11	TRBJ1-3	-	TRBV30	CAWSRGDTIYF	TGTGCCTGGAGTCGGGGGGACACCATATATTTT
few	16	TRBJ1-5	-	TRBV27	CASSLTDGRRDQPQHF	TGTGCCAGCAGTTTAACCGACGGTCGCCGCGATCAGCCCCAGCATTTT
-	14	TRBJ1-2	-	TRBV28	CASSLGGEYYGYTF	TGTGCCAGCAGTCTAGGGGGAGAATACTATGGCTACACCTTC
-	14	TRBJ1-1	-	TRBV7-2	CASSLYPGNTEAFF	TGTGCCAGCAGCTTATATCCGGGCAACACTGAAGCTTTCTTT
-	13	TRBJ1-1	-	TRBV7-9	CASSLMQNTEAFF	TGTGCCAGCAGCTTAATGCAGAACACTGAAGCTTTCTTT
-	16	TRBJ2-2	TRBD2	TRBV28	CASSLLASGGTGELFF	TGTGCCAGCAGTTTATTGGCTAGCGGGGGTACCGGGGAGCTGTTTTTT
-	15	TRBJ1-1	-	TRBV18	CASSEGGGAGTEAFF	TGTGCCAGCTCCGAGGGGGGGGGCGCGGGAACTGAAGCTTTCTTT
-	15	TRBJ2-7	-	TRBV18	CASSPLGPGEEEQYF	TGTGCCAGCTCACCACTAGGGCCTGGCGAGGAGGAGCAGTACTTC
-	13	TRBJ1-4	-	TRBV28	CAVPGATNEKLFF	TGTGCCGTCCCCGGGGCAACTAATGAAAAACTGTTTTTT
-	13	TRBJ1-1	-	TRBV7-2	CASSPLDVRRAFF	TGTGCCAGCAGCCCCCTAGATGTCCGGAGAGCTTTCTTT
-	15	TRBJ1-5	-	TRBV30	CAWSVLQGGNQPQHF	TGTGCCTGGAGTGTACTCCAGGGAGGGAATCAGCCCCAGCATTTT
-	16	TRBJ1-2	TRBD1	TRBV15	CATESLSDRGDYGYTF	TGTGCCACCGAGAGTCTATCGGACAGGGGGGACTATGGCTACACCTTC
-	15	TRBJ2-7	-	TRBV6-1	CASSEAQGSSYEQYF	TGTGCCAGCAGTGAAGCGCAGGGGTCCTCCTACGAGCAGTACTTC
once	13	TRBJ2-7	TRBD1	TRBV6-2/TRBV6-3	CASSGQGSHEQYF	TGTGCCAGCAGCGGACAGGGGAGCCACGAGCAGTACTTC
few	14	TRBJ1-3	-	TRBV5-1	CASRPGYSGNTIYF	TGCGCCAGCCGTCCGGGCTACTCTGGAAACACCATATATTTT
-	15	TRBJ2-3	-	TRBV5-8	CASTFRQASTDTQYF	TGTGCCAGCACCTTCCGACAGGCGAGCACAGATACGCAGTATTTT
-	13	TRBJ1-2	-	TRBV29-1	CSVEGGAGYGYTF	TGCAGCGTTGAAGGGGGCGCTGGCTATGGCTACACCTTC
-	14	TRBJ1-1	-	TRBV3-1/TRBV3-2	CASSPIGAASEAFF	TGTGCCAGCAGCCCGATCGGGGCAGCGAGTGAAGCTTTCTTT
-	12	TRBJ2-4	-	TRBV27	CARYLAKNIQYF	TGTGCCAGGTACTTAGCCAAAAACATTCAGTACTTC
-	14	TRBJ1-6	-	TRBV7-3	CASRRGLENSPLHF	TGTGCCAGCAGGAGGGGTTTGGAGAATTCACCCCTCCACTTT
-	13	TRBJ2-7	-	TRBV27	CASTHTPGYEQYF	TGTGCCAGCACCCATACCCCAGGGTACGAGCAGTACTTC
-	16	TRBJ1-6	TRBD1	TRBV3-1/TRBV3-2	CASSQGGWDRDSPLHF	TGTGCCAGCAGCCAAGGTGGATGGGACAGGGATTCACCCCTCCACTTT
few	16	TRBJ1-6	-	TRBV5-4	CASSLGGSSYNSPLHF	TGTGCCAGCAGCTTGGGCGGTAGCTCCTATAATTCACCCCTCCACTTT
once	13	TRBJ1-2	-	TRBV21-1	CASSKAGNYGYTF	TGTGCCAGCAGCAAAGCAGGGAACTATGGCTACACCTTC
-	14	TRBJ1-3	-	TRBV7-9	CASTSLSSGNTIYF	TGTGCCAGCACCTCCTTGAGCTCTGGAAACACCATATATTTT